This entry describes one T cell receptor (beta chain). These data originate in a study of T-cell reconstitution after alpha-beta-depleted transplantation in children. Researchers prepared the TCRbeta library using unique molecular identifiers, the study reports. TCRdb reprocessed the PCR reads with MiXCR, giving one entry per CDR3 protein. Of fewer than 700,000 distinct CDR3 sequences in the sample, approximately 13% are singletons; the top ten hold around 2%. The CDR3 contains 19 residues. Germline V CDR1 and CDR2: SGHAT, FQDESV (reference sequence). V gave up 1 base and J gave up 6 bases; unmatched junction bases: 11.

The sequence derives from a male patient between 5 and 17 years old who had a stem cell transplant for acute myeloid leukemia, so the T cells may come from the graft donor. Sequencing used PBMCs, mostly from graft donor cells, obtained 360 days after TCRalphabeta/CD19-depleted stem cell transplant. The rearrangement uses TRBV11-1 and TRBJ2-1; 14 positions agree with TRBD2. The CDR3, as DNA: TGTGCCAGCAGCTTAGTCCGGACACCGGGACTAGCGGGAGTCAATGAGCAGTTCTTC. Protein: CASSLVRTPGLAGVNEQFF.